This T cell receptor beta chain was recorded in a study of blood T cells in healthy people across ages. General observations from the study: Among long-lived donors, naive CD4+ cells were more numerous and diversity higher than in aged donors.

Alongside a J-beta primer mix, a sample-barcoded 5' primer served in a second PCR lasting about 7 to 11 cycles. Each CDR3 protein gets one entry after TCRdb re-called the 5' RACE reads with MiXCR. This repertoire shows roughly 790,000 distinct CDR3 sequences, 43% found once; its top ten account for about 20%. There are 16 residues in the CDR3. Germline assignment: CDR1 SGHTA and CDR2 FQGNSA. V lost 1 base, J lost 4 bases, and 14 bases lay in between. About this clonotype: Its antigen is as yet unknown.

This TCR was sampled from a woman aged 55-70 years in good health. The chain combines TRBV7-2 with TRBJ2-1; D is unresolved. What was sequenced was blood. CDR3 in amino acids: CASSLVARRTYNEQFF. CDR3 in DNA: TGTGCCAGCAGCTTAGTCGCCAGGAGAACATACAATGAGCAGTTCTTC. Variable domain in full (rest from reference TRBV7-2 and TRBJ2-1): GAGVSQSPSNKVTEKGKDVELRCDPISGHTALYWYRQSLGQGLEFLIYFQGNSAPDKSGLPSDRFSAERTGGSVSTLTIQRTQQEDSAVYLCASSLVARRTYNEQFFGPGTRLTVL.